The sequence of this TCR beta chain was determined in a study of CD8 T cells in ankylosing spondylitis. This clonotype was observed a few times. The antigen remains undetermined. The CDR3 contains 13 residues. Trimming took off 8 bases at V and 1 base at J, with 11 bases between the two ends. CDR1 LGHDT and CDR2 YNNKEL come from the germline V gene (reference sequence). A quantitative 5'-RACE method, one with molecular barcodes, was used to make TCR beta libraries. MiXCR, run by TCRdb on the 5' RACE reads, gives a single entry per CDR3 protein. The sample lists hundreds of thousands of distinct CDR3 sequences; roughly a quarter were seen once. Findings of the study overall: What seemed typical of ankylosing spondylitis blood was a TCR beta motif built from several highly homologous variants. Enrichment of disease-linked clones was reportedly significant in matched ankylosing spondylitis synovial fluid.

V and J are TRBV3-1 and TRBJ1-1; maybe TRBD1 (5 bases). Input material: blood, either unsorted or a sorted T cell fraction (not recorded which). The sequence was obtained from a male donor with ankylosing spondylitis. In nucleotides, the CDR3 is TGTGCCAGCCACCCGGGGGGGAACACTGAAGCTTTCTTT. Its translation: CASHPGGNTEAFF. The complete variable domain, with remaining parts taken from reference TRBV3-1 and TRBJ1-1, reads DTAVSQTPKYLVTQMGNDKSIKCEQNLGHDTMYWYKQDSKKFLKIMFSYNNKELIINETVPNRFSPKSPDKAHLNLHINSLELGDSAVYFCASHPGGNTEAFFGQGTRLTVV.